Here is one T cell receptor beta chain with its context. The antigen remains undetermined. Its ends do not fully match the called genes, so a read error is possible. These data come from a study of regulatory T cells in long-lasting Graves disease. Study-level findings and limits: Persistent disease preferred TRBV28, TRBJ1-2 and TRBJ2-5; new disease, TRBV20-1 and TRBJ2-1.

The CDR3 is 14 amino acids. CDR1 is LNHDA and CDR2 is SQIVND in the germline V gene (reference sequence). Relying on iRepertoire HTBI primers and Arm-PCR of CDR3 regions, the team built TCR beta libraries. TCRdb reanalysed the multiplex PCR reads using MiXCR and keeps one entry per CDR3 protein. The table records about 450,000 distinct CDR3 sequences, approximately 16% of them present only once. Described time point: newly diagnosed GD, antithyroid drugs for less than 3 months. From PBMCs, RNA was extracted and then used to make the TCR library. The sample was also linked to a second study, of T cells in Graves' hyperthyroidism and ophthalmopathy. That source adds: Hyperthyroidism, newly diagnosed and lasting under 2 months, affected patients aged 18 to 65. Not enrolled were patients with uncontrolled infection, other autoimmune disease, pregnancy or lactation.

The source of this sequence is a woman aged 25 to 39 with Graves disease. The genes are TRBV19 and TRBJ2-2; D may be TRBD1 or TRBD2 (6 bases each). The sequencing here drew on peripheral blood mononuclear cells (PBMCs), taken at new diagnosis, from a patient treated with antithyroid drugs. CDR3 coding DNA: TGTGCCAGTAGTCCACCCGGGGGCACCGGGGGGCTGTTTTTT. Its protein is CASSPPGGTGGLFF. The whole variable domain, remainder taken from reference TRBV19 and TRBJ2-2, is DGGITQSPKYLFRKEGQNVTLSCEQNLNHDAMYWYRQDPGQGLRLIYYSQIVNDFQKGDIAEGYSVSREKKESFPLTVTSAQKNPTAFYLCASSPPGGTGGLFFGEGSRLTVL.